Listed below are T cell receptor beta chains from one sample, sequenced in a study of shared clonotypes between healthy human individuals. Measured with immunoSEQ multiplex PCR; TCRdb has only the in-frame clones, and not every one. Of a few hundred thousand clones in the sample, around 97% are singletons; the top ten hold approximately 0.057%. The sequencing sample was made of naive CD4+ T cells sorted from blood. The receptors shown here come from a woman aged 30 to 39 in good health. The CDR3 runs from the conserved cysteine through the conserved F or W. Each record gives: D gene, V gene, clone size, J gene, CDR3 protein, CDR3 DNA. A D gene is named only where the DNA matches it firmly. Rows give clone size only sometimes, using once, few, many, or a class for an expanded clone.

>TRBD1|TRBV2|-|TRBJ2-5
CASSPNRDRVSVWETQYF
TGTGCCAGCAGTCCGAACCGGGACAGGGTGTCGGTATGGGAGACCCAGTACTTC
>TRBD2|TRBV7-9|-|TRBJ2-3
CASSRGASGRVGTDTQYF
TGTGCCAGCAGCCGAGGGGCTAGCGGGAGGGTTGGCACAGATACGCAGTATTTT
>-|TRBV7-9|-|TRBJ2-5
CASSLDFRVETQYF
TGTGCCAGCAGCTTAGATTTCAGGGTGGAGACCCAGTACTTC
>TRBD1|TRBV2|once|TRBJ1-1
CASSGSGTGRTEAFF
TGTGCCAGCAGTGGGTCCGGGACAGGGCGCACTGAAGCTTTCTTT
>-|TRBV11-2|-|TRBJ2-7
CASSLVQGVYEQYF
TGTGCCAGCAGCTTAGTGCAGGGTGTCTACGAGCAGTACTTC
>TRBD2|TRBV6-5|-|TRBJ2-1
CASSRTSGGNEQFF
TGTGCCAGCAGTCGGACTAGCGGGGGCAATGAGCAGTTCTTC
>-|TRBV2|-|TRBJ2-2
CASSESPRADGELFF
TGTGCCAGCAGTGAATCTCCCAGGGCAGACGGGGAGCTGTTTTTT
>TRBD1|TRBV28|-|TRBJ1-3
CASSFGTALGNTIYF
TGTGCCAGCAGTTTCGGGACAGCTTTAGGAAACACCATATATTTT
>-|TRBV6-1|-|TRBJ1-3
CASSEAGLGPPGF
TGTGCCAGCAGTGAAGCCGGCCTCGGCCCGCCTGGTTTT
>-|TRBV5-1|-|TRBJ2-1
CASSLGQGTDEQFF
TGCGCCAGCAGCTTGGGGCAGGGTACGGATGAGCAGTTCTTC
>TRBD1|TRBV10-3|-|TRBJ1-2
CAISDQEGAGGYTF
TGTGCCATCAGTGATCAAGAGGGGGCTGGTGGCTACACCTTC
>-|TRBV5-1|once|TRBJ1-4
CASSLDQGFGEKLFF
TGCGCCAGCAGCTTGGATCAGGGATTTGGGGAAAAACTGTTTTTT
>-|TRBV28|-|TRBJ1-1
CASRLKGAEAFF
TGTGCCAGCAGACTCAAGGGGGCTGAAGCTTTCTTT
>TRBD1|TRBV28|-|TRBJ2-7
CASTSLGQGEEEQYF
TGTGCCAGCACCTCCTTGGGACAGGGGGAAGAGGAGCAGTACTTC
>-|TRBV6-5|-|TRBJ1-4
CASSGNRRTEKLFF
TGTGCCAGCAGTGGGAACCGACGGACTGAAAAACTGTTTTTT
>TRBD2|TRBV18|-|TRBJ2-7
CASSPTSGRNEQYF
TGTGCCAGCTCACCCACTAGCGGGAGAAACGAGCAGTACTTC
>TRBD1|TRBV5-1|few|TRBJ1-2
CASSSGTGPSAGYTF
TGCGCCAGCAGCTCCGGGACAGGGCCCTCGGCTGGCTACACCTTC
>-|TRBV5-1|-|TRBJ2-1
CASSLEGSLRVHEQFF
TGCGCCAGCAGCTTGGAAGGGTCCTTACGTGTCCATGAGCAGTTCTTC
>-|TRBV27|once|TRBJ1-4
CASSRLDRGEKLFF
TGTGCCAGCAGCCGCTTAGACCGAGGGGAAAAACTGTTTTTT
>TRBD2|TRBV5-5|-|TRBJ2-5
CASSQRILTSRETQYF
TGTGCCAGCAGCCAACGAATTTTGACTAGCAGGGAGACCCAGTACTTC
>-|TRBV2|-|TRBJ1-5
CASRVGWHQPQHF
TGTGCCAGCAGGGTGGGGTGGCATCAGCCCCAGCATTTT
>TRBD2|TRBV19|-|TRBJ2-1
CASSHGTSGHEQFF
TGTGCCAGTAGTCACGGGACTAGCGGGCATGAGCAGTTCTTC
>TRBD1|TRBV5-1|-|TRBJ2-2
CASSLVDRGRAGELFF
TGCGCCAGCAGCTTGGTCGACAGGGGGCGCGCCGGGGAGCTGTTTTTT
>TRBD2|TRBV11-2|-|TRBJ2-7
CASSLYHSSGDSYEQYF
TGTGCCAGCAGCTTATATCATTCTAGCGGGGACTCCTACGAGCAGTACTTC
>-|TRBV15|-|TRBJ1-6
CATSRDHMAASPLHF
TGTGCCACCAGCAGAGATCATATGGCAGCTTCACCCCTCCACTTT
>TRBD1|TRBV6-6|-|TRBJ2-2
CASTFTGGATGELFF
TGTGCCAGCACCTTTACAGGGGGCGCAACCGGGGAGCTGTTTTTT
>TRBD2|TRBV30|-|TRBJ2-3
CAWSPGLAGGTDTQYF
TGTGCCTGGAGTCCGGGACTAGCGGGAGGGACAGATACGCAGTATTTT
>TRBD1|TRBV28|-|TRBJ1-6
CASSWGQNNSPLHF
TGTGCCAGCAGTTGGGGACAGAACAATTCACCCCTCCACTTT
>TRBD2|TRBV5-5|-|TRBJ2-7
CASSSLAGQTYEQYF
TGTGCCAGCAGCTCGCTAGCGGGCCAAACCTACGAGCAGTACTTC
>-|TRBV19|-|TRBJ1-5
CASSIGPAGQGGPQHF
TGTGCCAGTAGTATAGGCCCGGCGGGACAAGGGGGACCCCAGCATTTT
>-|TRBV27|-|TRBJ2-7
CASSLMAGVSTYEQYF
TGTGCCAGCAGTTTAATGGCCGGGGTCAGTACCTACGAGCAGTACTTC
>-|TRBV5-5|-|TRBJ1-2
CASSPRTVSYGYTF
TGTGCCAGCAGCCCCCGGACAGTCTCCTATGGCTACACCTTC
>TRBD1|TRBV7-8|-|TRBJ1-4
CASSLNRGANEKLFF
TGTGCCAGCAGCCTTAACAGGGGAGCTAATGAAAAACTGTTTTTT
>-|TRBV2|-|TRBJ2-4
CASSLGGKRDPYF
TGTGCCAGCAGTCTAGGGGGCAAGCGGGATCCGTACTTC
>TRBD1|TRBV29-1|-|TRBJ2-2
CSAHEPGQGRTGELFF
TGCAGCGCCCACGAACCGGGACAGGGGAGAACCGGGGAGCTGTTTTTT
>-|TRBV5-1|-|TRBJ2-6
CASSPYGGTGANVLTF
TGCGCCAGCAGCCCGTACGGGGGTACTGGGGCCAACGTCCTGACTTTC
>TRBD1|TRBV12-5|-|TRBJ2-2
CASGDRDRGPGELFF
TGTGCTAGTGGTGACCGGGACAGGGGTCCCGGGGAGCTGTTTTTT
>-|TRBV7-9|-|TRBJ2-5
CASSLFEASSETQYF
TGTGCCAGCAGCTTATTCGAAGCTAGCTCGGAGACCCAGTACTTC
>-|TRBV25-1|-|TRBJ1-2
CASSEWGTGYGYTF
TGTGCCAGCAGTGAATGGGGCACGGGTTATGGCTACACCTTC
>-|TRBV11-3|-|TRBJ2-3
CASSSPGEATDTQYF
TGTGCCAGCAGCTCCCCGGGAGAGGCCACAGATACGCAGTATTTT
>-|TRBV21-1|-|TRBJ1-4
CASSSSTNEKLFF
TGTGCCAGCAGCAGCTCAACTAATGAAAAACTGTTTTTT
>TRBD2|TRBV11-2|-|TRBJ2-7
CASLSLAGVVYEQYF
TGTGCCAGTTTAAGCCTAGCGGGAGTTGTATACGAGCAGTACTTC
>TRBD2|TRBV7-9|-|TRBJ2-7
CASSPSLAGSYEQYF
TGTGCCAGCAGCCCTTCACTAGCGGGATCCTACGAGCAGTACTTC
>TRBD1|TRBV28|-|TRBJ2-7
CASSSTGTGGYEQYF
TGTGCCAGCAGTTCCACCGGGACAGGGGGCTACGAGCAGTACTTC
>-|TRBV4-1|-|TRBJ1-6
CASSLKGKIRSPLHF
TGCGCCAGCAGCCTCAAAGGGAAGATTCGGTCACCCCTCCACTTT
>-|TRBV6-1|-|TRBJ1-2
CASSEKLGVLPSTNYGYTF
TGTGCCAGCAGTGAAAAATTAGGGGTCCTGCCCTCCACTAACTATGGCTACACCTTC